This T cell receptor beta chain derives from a study of T cell responses to AZD1222 COVID-19 vaccine. Study outcomes and limitations: The donors showed a predominance of white British ancestry and of females, with possible underestimation of clonal diversity.

Measured with immunoSEQ multiplex PCR; TCRdb has only the in-frame clones, and not every one. The table shows around 100,000 clones, with around 83% occurring only once. With regard to this clone: Its antigen is currently unknown.

This CDR3 contains 15 residues. Germline CDR1 and CDR2: SGHTA and FQGNSA. The J segment lost 5 bases and the V segment lost 1 base, leaving 6 bases of the junction unmatched. The sequence was collected from an adult in good health. The sequenced sample was peripheral blood, obtained on day 0 of AZD1222 vaccination. V is TRBV7-2 and J is TRBJ2-3; TRBD2 agrees at 7 bases. CDR3 coding DNA: TGTGCCAGCAGCTTAGAGGGGCGGGGGAGAGATACGCAGTATTTT. Its translation: CASSLEGRGRDTQYF.